Listed below are T cell receptor beta chains from one sample, sequenced in a study of T cell responses to AZD1222 COVID-19 vaccine. Measured with immunoSEQ multiplex PCR; TCRdb has only the in-frame clones, and not every one. The profile shows about 150,000 clones, 80% to 95% of them singletons. Specimen: peripheral blood, collected on day 0 of AZD1222 vaccination. The receptors were sampled from an adult in good health. CDR3s include the opening cysteine and the closing phenylalanine or tryptophan. D genes are given only for firm matches. Not every row has a clone size; where given, it reads once, few, many or a size class.

TRBV12-5,.,TRBJ1-5,.,TGTGCTAGTGGTTCCGGGGGAGCGGCCTCGGGCAATCAGCCCCAGCATTTT,CASGSGGAASGNQPQHF
TRBV2,.,TRBJ2-7,.,TGTGCCAGCAGTGAAGCGGTCGCCACTAGTATATTCTCCTACGAGCAGTACTTC,CASSEAVATSIFSYEQYF
TRBV6-4,.,TRBJ1-1,.,TGTGCCAGCAGTCCCACACCGAACACTGAAGCTTTCTTT,CASSPTPNTEAFF
TRBV19,.,TRBJ1-5,.,TGTGCCAGTAAAATTTGGGAGAGCAATCAGCCCCAGCATTTT,CASKIWESNQPQHF
TRBV29-1,.,TRBJ1-2,.,TGCAGCGTTGCAGGTCACTATGGCTACACCTTC,CSVAGHYGYTF
TRBV29-1,.,TRBJ1-2,TRBD1,TGCAGCGCAGGACAGGGCGTTTTTGGCTACACCTTC,CSAGQGVFGYTF
TRBV27,.,TRBJ1-2,TRBD1,TGTGCCAGCAGTCTGGGACAGGGTTATGGCTACACCTTC,CASSLGQGYGYTF
TRBV7-2,.,TRBJ2-3,.,TGTGCCAGCAGCTTAGTGTTGGGGTCACCGCAGTATTTT,CASSLVLGSPQYF
TRBV19,.,TRBJ1-1,.,TGTGCCAGTAGTATAGGTGCACTTATGAACACTGAAGCTTTCTTT,CASSIGALMNTEAFF
TRBV15,.,TRBJ2-7,TRBD1,TGTGCCACCAGCACCGGGACAGGCTACGAGCAGTACTTC,CATSTGTGYEQYF
TRBV30,.,TRBJ1-3,.,TGTGCCTGGAGTCCTCTCGCAGGGTCTGGAAACACCATATATTTT,CAWSPLAGSGNTIYF
TRBV9,.,TRBJ1-2,TRBD1,TGTGCCAGCAGCACGGACAGGGTCTATGGCTACACCTTC,CASSTDRVYGYTF
TRBV5-4,.,TRBJ2-7,.,TGTGCCAGCAGCTTAGGACGGGCTCCTGGAGAGCAGTACTTC,CASSLGRAPGEQYF
TRBV11-1,.,TRBJ2-1,.,TGTGCCAGCAGCATGGGGGGAACCTACAATGAGCAGTTCTTC,CASSMGGTYNEQFF
TRBV27,.,TRBJ1-4,.,TGTGCCAGCAGTTTCAGCGGGGGGGAAAAACTGTTTTTT,CASSFSGGEKLFF
TRBV5-1,.,TRBJ2-7,TRBD2,TGCGCCAGCAGCTTGGGGGACTACCTCGGCTACGAGCAGTACTTC,CASSLGDYLGYEQYF
TRBV7-2,.,TRBJ1-3,.,TGTGCCAGCAGCTTAGCGTTCGGGGGGGCAGCTGGAAACACCATATATTTT,CASSLAFGGAAGNTIYF
TRBV6-5,.,TRBJ1-6,TRBD1,TGTGCCAGCAGTTACGAGACAGGGAACAATTCACCCCTCCACTTT,CASSYETGNNSPLHF
TRBV9,.,TRBJ1-2,TRBD1,TGTGCCAGCAGCCTTGTCGGACAGGGCTTTAACTATGGCTACACCTTC,CASSLVGQGFNYGYTF
TRBV4-1,.,TRBJ2-1,TRBD2,TGCGCCAGCAGCCGTTTAGCGGGGGGAGATCTTGAGCAGTTCTTC,CASSRLAGGDLEQFF
TRBV4-1,.,TRBJ1-2,.,TGCGCCAGCAGCCAAGTTTTCCCCCCCTTCAGAGGCTACACCTTC,CASSQVFPPFRGYTF
TRBV2,.,TRBJ2-5,.,TGTGCCAGCAGTGAAGAAGAGACCCAGTACTTC,CASSEEETQYF
TRBV6-6,once,TRBJ2-1,TRBD2,TGTGCCAGCACCCCTACTAGCGGGAGTGGGAATGAGCAGTTCTTC,CASTPTSGSGNEQFF
TRBV5-1,.,TRBJ2-3,.,TGCGCCAGCAGCTTGCCAGGGGATACGCAGTATTTT,CASSLPGDTQYF
TRBV4-1,.,TRBJ1-1,.,TGCGCCAGCAGCCAATGGCAGCTGAACACTGAAGCTTTCTTT,CASSQWQLNTEAFF